These 20 T cell receptor beta chains were sequenced from one sample in a study of cytomegalovirus exposure and HLA in healthy donors. The PCR ran on 60 Vbeta and 13 Jbeta primers. Produced via immunoSEQ multiplex PCR; TCRdb's table is partial and in-frame only. Here the sample spans about 140,000 clones, about 80% being singletons. Sequenced input: PBMCs. The origin of the receptors is a man in his thirties or forties in good health and CMV-seropositive.

The chain uses TRBV28 and TRBJ2-1, with 8 bases fitting TRBD2. The CDR3 is 14 residues long. The germline V gene encodes CDR1 MDHEN and CDR2 SYDVKM. V lost 7 bases to trimming and J lost 3 bases; unmatched junction nucleotides: 5. The CDR3, as DNA: TGTGCCAGCAAGGTAGCGGGGAACTACAATGAGCAGTTCTTC. Translating gives CASKVAGNYNEQFF.

The rearrangement joins TRBV15 to TRBJ2-1, with D possibly TRBD2 on 5 matching bases. Germline V gives CDR1 LNHNV, CDR2 YYDKDF (reference sequence). V was trimmed by 0 bases and J by 3 bases, leaving 12 bases between them. The CDR3 extends over 16 amino acids. CDR3 sequence: CATSRDFTAGYNEQFF. CDR3 in DNA: TGTGCCACCAGCAGAGATTTTACGGCGGGCTACAATGAGCAGTTCTTC.

V and J are TRBV4-1 and TRBJ2-3; TRBD1 is a possible D gene (5 bases). Germline CDR1 and CDR2: MGHRA and YSYEKL. Trimming left V 0 bases short and J 1 base short, with 20 bases between. The CDR3 covers 19 residues. DNA for the CDR3: TGCGCCAGCAGCCAAGATAGCCAGGGAAGCTTTGGTGGCACAGATACGCAGTATTTT. Translating gives CASSQDSQGSFGGTDTQYF.

The rearrangement joins TRBV9 to TRBJ2-1; D is possibly TRBD2 (5 bases). This CDR3 region has 14 residues. Per the germline V gene, CDR1 is SGDLS and CDR2 is YYNGEE. Trimming left V 0 bases short and J 8 bases short, with 12 bases between. The CDR3 reads CASSVEGSDDEQFF. CDR3 DNA: TGTGCCAGCAGCGTAGAAGGTAGCGACGATGAGCAGTTCTTC.

This clone was seen once. This chain joins TRBV7-6 and TRBJ2-3, with a weak D call TRBD1 (6 bases). Trimming removed 3 bases from V and 4 bases from J, with 20 bases in between. Germline loops: CDR1 SGHVS, CDR2 FNYEAQ. The CDR3 consists of 17 residues. This chain's CDR3 is CASSFASGTRSSDTQYF. The CDR3 DNA reads TGTGCCAGCAGCTTCGCCTCCGGGACAAGGTCGTCAGATACGCAGTATTTT.

With regard to this clone: One end of the junction varies from germline; a read error may be responsible. The chain employs TRBV5-6 and TRBJ2-2; 7 nucleotides agree with TRBD1. Germline V CDR1 and CDR2: SGHDT, YYEEEE. CDR3 length equals 15 residues. Written as DNA, the CDR3 is TGTGCCCGCAGCGTGACAGGGAATATGGCCGGGGAGCTGTTTTTT. Translating gives CARSVTGNMAGELFF.

Details on this clone: Distinct nucleotide sequences in the sample also encode this CDR3. The chain carries TRBV5-4 and TRBJ2-7; 12 bases fit TRBD1. Trimming cost V 3 bases and J 4 bases; bases outside gene matches: 2. The CDR3 totals 14 residues. CDR1 SGHNT and CDR2 YYREEE come from the germline V gene (reference sequence). CDR3 nucleotide sequence: TGTGCCAGCAGCTCGGGACAGGGGGCTTACGAGCAGTACTTC. It codes for CASSSGQGAYEQYF.

The chain links TRBV7-2 to TRBJ1-2; perhaps TRBD1 as D (5 bases). There are 15 residues in the CDR3. The V end lost 0 bases, the J end lost 4 bases, and 12 bases lay between the germline ends. Germline-derived CDR1 and CDR2 are SGHTA and FQGNSA. This chain's CDR3 is CASSLAGQGGYGYTF. The CDR3 nucleotides are TGTGCCAGCAGCTTAGCTGGGCAGGGCGGCTATGGCTACACCTTC.

CDR3 sequence reads: CASIPQGNGQGTTEAFF. The CDR3, as DNA: TGCGCCAGCATTCCCCAGGGAAACGGACAGGGAACCACTGAAGCTTTCTTT. This sequence joins TRBV4-1 and TRBJ1-1; 8 bases map to TRBD1. CDR1 is MGHRA, CDR2 YSYEKL, per germline. Trimming cost V 7 bases and J 4 bases; bases outside gene matches: 17. This CDR3 has 17 amino acids.

The V gene is TRBV6-5, the J gene TRBJ1-4; D remains ambiguous. Per the germline V gene, CDR1 is MNHEY and CDR2 is SVGAGI. This CDR3 has 14 residues. The ends were cut back, 6 bases at V and 3 bases at J, with 11 bases in the middle. The CDR3 DNA is TGTGCCAGCAGACCCGGCGGGTCTAATGAAAAACTGTTTTTT. It specifies CASRPGGSNEKLFF.

In its sample, this clone was seen once. This chain uses TRBV28 with TRBJ2-1, with 11 bases aligning to TRBD2. The CDR3 consists of 18 residues. CDR1 MDHEN and CDR2 SYDVKM come from the germline V gene. J was trimmed by 3 bases and V by 4 bases; bases with no gene match: 11. Here the CDR3 reads CASSSLGVAGGDYNEQFF. In nucleotides, the CDR3 is TGTGCCAGCAGTTCCCTCGGGGTAGCGGGGGGGGACTACAATGAGCAGTTCTTC. Variable domain in full (rest from reference TRBV28 and TRBJ2-1): DVKVTQSSRYLVKRTGEKVFLECVQDMDHENMFWYRQDPGLGLRLIYFSYDVKMKEKGDIPEGYSVSREKKERFSLILESASTNQTSMYLCASSSLGVAGGDYNEQFFGPGTRLTVL.

For the CDR3, the DNA is TGCGCCAGCAGCTTGCGAACGATCGAGAATGAAAAACTGTTTTTT. Its protein product is CASSLRTIENEKLFF. This sequence joins TRBV5-1 and TRBJ1-4; D remains unclear. Germline V gene sequence: CDR1 SGHRS, CDR2 YFSETQ. The CDR3 is 15 amino acids. Trimming removed 1 base at V and 5 bases at J, with 12 bases between.

In this sample, this clone turned up a few times. This rearrangement joins TRBV2 to TRBJ2-7; possibly TRBD1 for D (5 bases). The CDR3 loop spans 16 amino acids. With 0 bases removed from V and 5 bases from J, the gap between germline ends came to 17 bases. The germline CDR1 and CDR2 sequences are SNHLY and FYNNEI. CDR3 in DNA: TGTGCCAGCAGTGAAGCGCTTCAGGGTTTGGTGCACGAGCAGTACTTC. It encodes CASSEALQGLVHEQYF.

CDR3 amino acids: CASRGGGARGEKLFF. In DNA form, the CDR3 reads TGTGCCAGCAGAGGCGGGGGGGCTCGGGGTGAAAAACTGTTTTTT. This chain joins TRBV6-1 and TRBJ1-4; tentative D call: TRBD1 (6 bases). The germline V gene has CDR1 MNHNS and CDR2 SASEGT. The CDR3 is 15 amino acids. V was pared by 6 bases and J by 7 bases, with 18 bases between.

The V gene is TRBV20-1, the J gene TRBJ1-2; possible D gene TRBD1, 5 bases. Germline-derived CDR1 and CDR2 are DFQATT and SNEGSKA (reference sequence). V gave up 6 bases and J gave up 8 bases, with 13 bases separating them. The CDR3 totals 11 residues. The CDR3 coding sequence is TGCAGTGCCGGCGGGACCGTCGGCTACACCTTC. Encoded protein: CSAGGTVGYTF.

The rearrangement joins TRBV28 to TRBJ1-2; D gene unclear. Trimming stripped 5 bases from V and 6 bases from J, with 22 bases between. Germline V CDR1 and CDR2: MDHEN, SYDVKM. The CDR3 extends over 16 amino acids. The DNA for the CDR3 is TGTGCCAGCAGTCCCCCATGGGCAGGAGGGATAAATGGCTACACCTTC. Protein: CASSPPWAGGINGYTF.

This chain connects TRBV18 to TRBJ1-4, with 10 bases matching TRBD1. Trimming at V came to 3 bases and at J to 8 bases, leaving 9 bases not matched to a gene. The CDR3 length is 16 residues. Germline V gene sequence: CDR1 KGHSH, CDR2 LQKENI. This CDR3 is CASSPRQGALGEKLFF. DNA of the CDR3: TGTGCCAGCTCACCTCGACAGGGGGCATTAGGAGAAAAACTGTTTTTT.

This sequence joins TRBV7-2 and TRBJ2-5; possible D gene TRBD2, 5 bases. CDR3 size: 13 residues. Trimming cost V 7 bases and J 5 bases, with 14 bases left between them. Germline V gene data show CDR1 as SGHTA and CDR2 as FQGNSA. CDR3: CASTADSAETQYF. CDR3 bases: TGTGCCAGCACCGCGGACTCAGCGGAGACCCAGTACTTC. The variable domain in full, completed from reference TRBV7-2 and TRBJ2-5, reads GAGVSQSPSNKVTEKGKDVELRCDPISGHTALYWYRQSLGQGLEFLIYFQGNSAPDKSGLPSDRFSAERTGGSVSTLTIQRTQQEDSAVYLCASTADSAETQYFGPGTRLLVL.

The gene calls are TRBV27 and TRBJ1-6; no clear D. This CDR3 contains 13 residues. CDR1 MNHEY and CDR2 SMNVEV come from the germline V gene (reference sequence). Deletions cut 7 bases from V and 11 bases from J, with 15 bases between. In DNA, the CDR3 is TGTGCCAGCACTCCCGGTTTTGAAACACCCCTCCACTTT. Protein sequence: CASTPGFETPLHF.

This clone has only a few counts. The chain couples TRBV9 to TRBJ2-1; 11 nucleotides match TRBD2. This CDR3 spans 16 amino acids. V lost 0 bases and J lost 9; bases outside the gene matches: 8. CDR1 is SGDLS, CDR2 YYNGEE, per germline. The CDR3 bases are TGTGCCAGCAGCGTAGAAGTACTAGCGGGAGTAGGTGAGCAGTTCTTC. Protein sequence: CASSVEVLAGVGEQFF.